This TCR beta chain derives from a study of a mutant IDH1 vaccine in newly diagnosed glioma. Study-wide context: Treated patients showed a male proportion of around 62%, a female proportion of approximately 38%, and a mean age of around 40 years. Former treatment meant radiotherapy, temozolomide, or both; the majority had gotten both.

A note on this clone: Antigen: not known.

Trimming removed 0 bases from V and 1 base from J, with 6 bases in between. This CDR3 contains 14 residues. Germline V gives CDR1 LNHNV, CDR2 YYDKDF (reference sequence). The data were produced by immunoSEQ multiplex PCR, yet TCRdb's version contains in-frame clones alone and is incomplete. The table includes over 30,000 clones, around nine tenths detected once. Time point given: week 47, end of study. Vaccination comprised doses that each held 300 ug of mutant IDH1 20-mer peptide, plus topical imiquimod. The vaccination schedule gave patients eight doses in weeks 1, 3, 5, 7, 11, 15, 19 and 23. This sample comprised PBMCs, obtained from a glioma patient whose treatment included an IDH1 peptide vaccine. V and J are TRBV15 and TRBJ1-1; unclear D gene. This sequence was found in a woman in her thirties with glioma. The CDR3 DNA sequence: TGTGCCACCAGCAGAGACAAGAGGAACACTGAAGCTTTCTTT. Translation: CATSRDKRNTEAFF.